Listed below are T cell receptor beta chains from one sample, sequenced in a study of T cells in Graves' hyperthyroidism and ophthalmopathy. TCRdb passed the multiplex PCR reads through MiXCR, listing each CDR3 protein once. The sample includes more than 600,000 distinct CDR3 sequences, over 15% seen only once; the top ten take about 8.4%. The sample was blood. The receptor set was obtained from a man between 18 and 35 years old with Graves' hyperthyroidism. CDR3s include the opening cysteine and the closing phenylalanine or tryptophan. Fields, in order: clone size, V gene, D gene, J gene, CDR3 DNA, CDR3 protein. A D gene is named only where the DNA matches it firmly. The size of a clone is reported for some rows only, either as once, few or many, or as a class for expanded clones.

clone size: -
V gene: TRBV14
D gene: TRBD2
J gene: TRBJ2-1
CDR3 DNA: TGTGCCAGCAGCCTTGTAGATAGCGGGAGAGTTTATGAGCAGTTCTTC
CDR3 protein: CASSLVDSGRVYEQFF

clone size: many
V gene: TRBV18
D gene: TRBD1
J gene: TRBJ2-1
CDR3 DNA: TGTGCCAGCTCACTGGGACAGAGGCCCTACAATGAGCAGTTCTTC
CDR3 protein: CASSLGQRPYNEQFF

clone size: few
V gene: TRBV2
D gene: -
J gene: TRBJ1-1
CDR3 DNA: TGTGCCAGCGAATCTGCAGGGAGTAGCACTGAAGCTTTCTTT
CDR3 protein: CASESAGSSTEAFF

clone size: -
V gene: TRBV3-1
D gene: TRBD2
J gene: TRBJ2-7
CDR3 DNA: TGTGCCAGCAGCCTGGAAGCGGGAACCTCCTACGAGCAGTGCTTC
CDR3 protein: CASSLEAGTSYEQCF

clone size: many
V gene: TRBV6-1
D gene: -
J gene: TRBJ1-1
CDR3 DNA: TGTGCCAGCAGTGAAGCAGGGCAGGGGACCACTGAAGCTTTCTTT
CDR3 protein: CASSEAGQGTTEAFF

clone size: many
V gene: TRBV11-2
D gene: TRBD2
J gene: TRBJ2-3
CDR3 DNA: TGTGCCAGCAGCTTAGATCTGCCTAGCGGTACGCAGTATTTT
CDR3 protein: CASSLDLPSGTQYF

clone size: -
V gene: TRBV12-3/TRBV12-4
D gene: -
J gene: TRBJ2-3
CDR3 DNA: TGTGCCAGCAGTTTATATCGTAGCGGCACAGATACGCAGTATTTT
CDR3 protein: CASSLYRSGTDTQYF

clone size: -
V gene: TRBV28
D gene: -
J gene: TRBJ1-2
CDR3 DNA: TGTGCCAGCAGGGGTCCTAACTATGGCTACACCTTC
CDR3 protein: CASRGPNYGYTF

clone size: -
V gene: TRBV30
D gene: -
J gene: TRBJ2-1
CDR3 DNA: TGTGCCTGGAGTGTGAGGGGGAGCCCTTGGGATGAGCAGTTCTTC
CDR3 protein: CAWSVRGSPWDEQFF

clone size: many
V gene: TRBV20-1
D gene: TRBD2
J gene: TRBJ2-5
CDR3 DNA: TGCAGTGCTGGGACTAGCGGAGAGGTACAAGAGACCCAGTACTTC
CDR3 protein: CSAGTSGEVQETQYF

clone size: few
V gene: TRBV20-1
D gene: -
J gene: TRBJ2-7
CDR3 DNA: TGCAGTGCTAGGGGCTACGAGCAGTACTTC
CDR3 protein: CSARGYEQYF

clone size: many
V gene: TRBV2
D gene: -
J gene: TRBJ2-1
CDR3 DNA: TGTGCCAGCATCGTCAATGGGAATGAGCAGTTCTTC
CDR3 protein: CASIVNGNEQFF

clone size: few
V gene: TRBV5-5
D gene: -
J gene: TRBJ1-6
CDR3 DNA: TGTGCCAGCAGCGGTGGGGAAGGGCGTGGTAATTCACCCCTCCACTTT
CDR3 protein: CASSGGEGRGNSPLHF

clone size: few
V gene: TRBV7-2
D gene: -
J gene: TRBJ1-5
CDR3 DNA: TGTGCCAGCAGCTCTGGACAGTCTCTGTGGGATCAGCCCCAGCATTTT
CDR3 protein: CASSSGQSLWDQPQHF

clone size: few
V gene: TRBV20-1
D gene: -
J gene: TRBJ1-6
CDR3 DNA: TGCAGTGCTAGAGCCCCGGGACCTCGGAATTCACCCCTCCACTTT
CDR3 protein: CSARAPGPRNSPLHF

clone size: -
V gene: TRBV27
D gene: -
J gene: TRBJ2-7
CDR3 DNA: TGTGCCAGCAGCCCCACCGCTCTGAAAGAGCAGTACTTC
CDR3 protein: CASSPTALKEQYF

clone size: -
V gene: TRBV20-1
D gene: -
J gene: TRBJ1-1
CDR3 DNA: TGCAGTGCTAGGCGGGAGGGGCCGGGCACTGAAGCTTTCTTT
CDR3 protein: CSARREGPGTEAFF

clone size: many
V gene: TRBV20-1
D gene: TRBD1
J gene: TRBJ1-1
CDR3 DNA: TGCAGTGCTCCGGACAGGGTTACTGAAGCTTTCTTT
CDR3 protein: CSAPDRVTEAFF

clone size: -
V gene: TRBV12-3/TRBV12-4
D gene: -
J gene: TRBJ2-5
CDR3 DNA: TGTGCCAGCAGTCCCGACGGAGACAAAGAGACCCAGTACTTC
CDR3 protein: CASSPDGDKETQYF

clone size: -
V gene: TRBV5-1
D gene: -
J gene: TRBJ1-5
CDR3 DNA: TGCGCCAGCAGCGTCGGGGGGCAGCTCAATCAGCCCCAGCATTTT
CDR3 protein: CASSVGGQLNQPQHF

clone size: many
V gene: TRBV6-6
D gene: TRBD1
J gene: TRBJ2-7
CDR3 DNA: TGTGCCAGCAGTTACCCCCGTCCCGGGACAGGGGAGGACGAGCAGTACTTC
CDR3 protein: CASSYPRPGTGEDEQYF

clone size: -
V gene: TRBV28
D gene: -
J gene: TRBJ2-5
CDR3 DNA: TGTGCCAGCAGTTTAGGCACCTCACGTCAGGTGAACTTC
CDR3 protein: CASSLGTSRQVNF

clone size: -
V gene: TRBV28
D gene: TRBD1
J gene: TRBJ1-2
CDR3 DNA: TGTGCCAGCACTTTAGACAGGGGGCGCAACAATGGCTACACCTTC
CDR3 protein: CASTLDRGRNNGYTF

clone size: -
V gene: TRBV12-3/TRBV12-4
D gene: TRBD1
J gene: TRBJ1-6
CDR3 DNA: TGTGCCAGCAGCCGTGTGGGGACAGGGGGTTCACCCCTCCACTTT
CDR3 protein: CASSRVGTGGSPLHF

clone size: few
V gene: TRBV7-3
D gene: -
J gene: TRBJ2-2
CDR3 DNA: TGTGCCAGCAGCTCTTTACTGGGGCAGCCCGGGGAGCTGTTTTTT
CDR3 protein: CASSSLLGQPGELFF

clone size: -
V gene: TRBV11-2
D gene: -
J gene: TRBJ1-1
CDR3 DNA: TGTGCCAGCAGCTTTCGGGCAGCTCTCTACCCTGAAGCTTTCTTT
CDR3 protein: CASSFRAALYPEAFF

clone size: many
V gene: TRBV18
D gene: -
J gene: TRBJ2-1
CDR3 DNA: TGTGCCAGCTCACCAATTCTGGGGGAGGTCAATGAGCAGTTCTTC
CDR3 protein: CASSPILGEVNEQFF

clone size: few
V gene: TRBV6-6
D gene: -
J gene: TRBJ2-1
CDR3 DNA: TGTGCCAGCAGTTACTCCCGGCTGCTAGCAGTCTCCTACAATGAGCAGTTCTTC
CDR3 protein: CASSYSRLLAVSYNEQFF

clone size: few
V gene: TRBV12-3/TRBV12-4
D gene: TRBD2
J gene: TRBJ2-5
CDR3 DNA: TGTGCCAGCAGCCCCGGTTTAGCGGGAGTAGGGTCGGGGACCCAGTACTTC
CDR3 protein: CASSPGLAGVGSGTQYF

clone size: -
V gene: TRBV6-1
D gene: -
J gene: TRBJ1-2
CDR3 DNA: TGTGCCAGCAGTTCAAGCGGGGGGAACTATGGCTACACCTTC
CDR3 protein: CASSSSGGNYGYTF

clone size: many
V gene: TRBV12-3/TRBV12-4
D gene: -
J gene: TRBJ2-1
CDR3 DNA: TGTGCCAGCAGCCCTAGACCGGCGCTGGACAGAGACTCCTACAATGAGCAGTTCTTC
CDR3 protein: CASSPRPALDRDSYNEQFF

clone size: many
V gene: TRBV28
D gene: TRBD2
J gene: TRBJ2-1
CDR3 DNA: TGTGCCAGCAGTCTCCTCCGGGCGGGCCCGGGGGGTGAGCAGTTCTTC
CDR3 protein: CASSLLRAGPGGEQFF

clone size: few
V gene: TRBV4-2
D gene: TRBD1
J gene: TRBJ2-2
CDR3 DNA: TGTGCCAGCAGCCAAGAGGGACAGGACACCGGGGAGCTGTTTTTT
CDR3 protein: CASSQEGQDTGELFF

clone size: many
V gene: TRBV20-1
D gene: -
J gene: TRBJ2-5
CDR3 DNA: TGCAGTGCTAGAGATGTTTTGCGGGGCCAAGAGACCCAGTACTTC
CDR3 protein: CSARDVLRGQETQYF

clone size: many
V gene: TRBV27
D gene: -
J gene: TRBJ2-4
CDR3 DNA: TGTGCCAGCAGTCCACAGCAGTTTGGGAGGGGGACTACCAAAAACATTCAGTACTTC
CDR3 protein: CASSPQQFGRGTTKNIQYF

clone size: -
V gene: TRBV30
D gene: TRBD2
J gene: TRBJ2-7
CDR3 DNA: TGTGCCTGGAGGACTAGCGGGAGGAGAGGCGAGCAGTACTTC
CDR3 protein: CAWRTSGRRGEQYF

clone size: many
V gene: TRBV12-3/TRBV12-4
D gene: TRBD1
J gene: TRBJ1-2
CDR3 DNA: TGTGCCAGCAGCCCGACAGGGAGAGGCTACACCTTC
CDR3 protein: CASSPTGRGYTF

clone size: few
V gene: TRBV19
D gene: -
J gene: TRBJ2-3
CDR3 DNA: TGTGCCAGTAGCCAGAGAGGGCTAGTGAGACTCACAGATACGCAGTATTTT
CDR3 protein: CASSQRGLVRLTDTQYF

clone size: -
V gene: TRBV13
D gene: -
J gene: TRBJ2-7
CDR3 DNA: TGTGCCAGCAGCTTAGGCCGGGCCAGCTCCTACGAGCAGTACTTC
CDR3 protein: CASSLGRASSYEQYF

clone size: -
V gene: TRBV6-5
D gene: -
J gene: TRBJ1-2
CDR3 DNA: TGTGCCAGCAGTTACTCTGGGAGGGCGGCCTATGGCTACACCTTC
CDR3 protein: CASSYSGRAAYGYTF

clone size: many
V gene: TRBV28
D gene: -
J gene: TRBJ1-1
CDR3 DNA: TGTGCCAGCAGCATCTGGGGATCCACTGAAGCTTTCTTT
CDR3 protein: CASSIWGSTEAFF

clone size: many
V gene: TRBV20-1
D gene: TRBD2
J gene: TRBJ2-1
CDR3 DNA: TGCAGTGCTAAGGAGCGGGAGGCTACCAATGAGCAGTTCTTC
CDR3 protein: CSAKEREATNEQFF

clone size: -
V gene: TRBV7-6
D gene: TRBD1
J gene: TRBJ1-4
CDR3 DNA: TGTGCCAGCAGACCAAGACAGGGGGCGGACGAAAAACTGTTTTTT
CDR3 protein: CASRPRQGADEKLFF

clone size: -
V gene: TRBV29-1
D gene: -
J gene: TRBJ2-5
CDR3 DNA: TGCAGCGCTTATTGGCGGGGCACTAGTGGGGAGACCCAGTACTTC
CDR3 protein: CSAYWRGTSGETQYF

clone size: many
V gene: TRBV28
D gene: -
J gene: TRBJ1-2
CDR3 DNA: TGTGCCAGCAGTTTGGGAGGGAGGGTTTCGGGTGGCTACACCTTC
CDR3 protein: CASSLGGRVSGGYTF

clone size: -
V gene: TRBV10-3
D gene: TRBD1
J gene: TRBJ1-5
CDR3 DNA: TGTGCCATGTCGACAGGGTCAAATCAGCCCCAGCATTTT
CDR3 protein: CAMSTGSNQPQHF